Presented here are 11 T cell receptor beta chains from one specimen sequenced in a study of breast tumors, draining lymph nodes, adjacent tissues. Via MiXCR, TCRdb re-called the multiplex PCR reads, giving one row per CDR3 protein. Of 33,000 or so distinct CDR3 sequences listed, approximately 57% were seen once; the top ten hold 18%. The material sequenced was breast tumor tissue. These receptors were obtained from a female donor with breast cancer. Some clones in this sample may be carry-over from other donors' samples.

This rearrangement joins TRBV7-2 to TRBJ2-1; D perhaps matches TRBD2 (5 bases). The V end was cut by 5 bases, the J end by 10 bases, with 18 bases between. CDR3 size: 14 residues. CDR1 is SGHTA, CDR2 FQGNSA, per germline. The CDR3 region is CASSVRGTRLEQFF. In DNA, the CDR3 is TGTGCCAGCAGCGTTCGGGGTACAAGACTAGAGCAGTTCTTC.

The chain joins TRBV7-2 to TRBJ2-3; D is possibly TRBD2 (6 bases). This CDR3 contains 15 residues. The germline V gene encodes CDR1 SGHTA and CDR2 FQGNSA. The ends were cut back, 8 bases at V and 0 bases at J, with 15 bases in the middle. The CDR3 protein is CASERARSSTDTQYF. CDR3 bases: TGTGCCAGCGAGCGGGCGAGGAGTAGCACAGATACGCAGTATTTT.

There are many counts of this clonotype. This could be a read error, since a much larger clone is one nucleotide away. The chain carries TRBV20-1 and TRBJ2-7; 7 nucleotides match TRBD1. The CDR3 sequence is 14 residues long. Germline CDR1 DFQATT, CDR2 SNEGSKA (reference sequence). V dropped 0 bases and J dropped 6; count of bases not matched to a gene: 8. CDR3 loop: CSARDPDRASEQYF. The DNA for the CDR3 is TGCAGTGCTAGAGATCCCGACAGGGCCTCCGAGCAGTACTTC.

To note about this clonotype: At one boundary the junction diverges from the germline segment, which might be a read error. The chain employs TRBV9 and TRBJ1-6; D may be TRBD1 (5 bases). The germline CDR1 and CDR2 sequences are SGDLS and YYNGEE. The CDR3 loop spans 15 amino acids. In DNA form, the CDR3 reads TGTGCCAGCAGCCCGTCAGGGAGGACTTCCTCACCCCCCCACTTT. It codes for CASSPSGRTSSPPHF.

The V and J genes are TRBV7-3 and TRBJ2-2, with D unresolved. The CDR3 contains 15 residues. The germline V and J ends were trimmed by 0 bases and 3 bases, with 8 bases remaining between them. Germline V lookup: CDR1 SGHTA, CDR2 FQGTGA. CDR3 region: CASSLTSRHTGELFF. The DNA of the CDR3 is TGTGCCAGCAGCTTAACCTCCCGACACACCGGGGAGCTGTTTTTT.

The chain links TRBV15 to TRBJ1-5, with 9 positions matching TRBD1. Unmatched junction bases numbered 5, after V lost 5 bases and J lost 6 bases. Germline values: CDR1 LNHNV, CDR2 YYDKDF (reference sequence). This CDR3 contains 14 residues. The DNA of the CDR3 is TGTGCCACCAGCCCGGACAGGGGCGGTCAGCCCCAGCATTTT. It yields the protein CATSPDRGGQPQHF.

This chain uses TRBV5-1 with TRBJ1-4, with a possible D match to TRBD1 (6 bases). Deletions cut 0 bases from V and 8 bases from J, with 11 bases between. Germline loops: CDR1 SGHRS, CDR2 YFSETQ. This CDR3 has 14 amino acids. The CDR3 loop is CASSLAQGREKLFF. DNA of the CDR3: TGCGCCAGCAGCTTGGCTCAGGGGCGCGAAAAACTGTTTTTT.

Many counts were recorded for this clonotype. The chain couples TRBV19 to TRBJ2-3, with 8 nucleotides matching TRBD1. CDR1 and CDR2 (germline): LNHDA, SQIVND (reference sequence). The junction had 4 bases not matched to a gene; V was cut back by 8 bases and J by 3 bases. The CDR3 consists of 13 residues. In DNA, the CDR3 is TGTGCCAGTCAAAGACAGGGGACAGATACGCAGTATTTT. Translated: CASQRQGTDTQYF. Complete variable domain (other parts from reference TRBV19 and TRBJ2-3): DGGITQSPKYLFRKEGQNVTLSCEQNLNHDAMYWYRQDPGQGLRLIYYSQIVNDFQKGDIAEGYSVSREKKESFPLTVTSAQKNPTAFYLCASQRQGTDTQYFGPGTRLTVL.

Relative to its sample, this clonotype is medium-sized (0.01 to 0.1%). V is TRBV20-1 and J is TRBJ2-1; tentatively, D is TRBD1 (6 bases). This CDR3 contains 11 residues. Between the trimmed V and J ends, which lost 6 bases and 9 bases, there was a span of 12 bases. From germline, CDR1 is DFQATT and CDR2 SNEGSKA (reference sequence). The CDR3 DNA reads TGCAGTGCACCACAGGGAACTGAGCAGTTCTTC. This codes for CSAPQGTEQFF.

This clonotype appeared once. This sequence joins TRBV19 and TRBJ2-6, with 7 bases identical to TRBD1. Germline V gene sequence: CDR1 LNHDA, CDR2 SQIVND (reference sequence). The trim removed 3 bases at V and 0 bases at J, leaving 8 bases unmatched. The CDR3 is 18 amino acids. The CDR3 coding sequence is TGTGCCAGTAGTATTACGAGGGACAGCGGCTCTGGGGCCAACGTCCTGACTTTC. Its translation is CASSITRDSGSGANVLTF.

The chain has TRBV4-1 and TRBJ1-6; 10 bases fit TRBD1. V was pared by 4 bases and J by 7 bases, with 1 base of the junction left unmatched. Germline V gene data show CDR1 as MGHRA and CDR2 as YSYEKL. The CDR3 has 14 amino acids. The CDR3 DNA follows: TGCGCCAGCAGCCGGGGACAGGGGAATTCACCCCTCCACTTT. As protein: CASSRGQGNSPLHF.